This T cell receptor beta chain was sequenced in a study of blood T cell repertoires in COVID-19. Turning to the study itself: Researchers got acute and convalescent COVID-19 samples from the United States, Italy and Spain.

Profiled with immunoSEQ multiplex PCR; TCRdb holds only in-frame clones, not every one. Of about 130,000 clones listed, about 86% were seen once; the top ten hold about 3.8%. CDR1 LGHDT and CDR2 YNNKEL come from the germline V gene (reference sequence). The CDR3 has 17 residues. The V gene end was trimmed by 1 base and the J gene end by 1 base; junction bases not matched to a gene: 10. The receptor was isolated from a woman between 50 and 59 years old with acute or convalescent COVID-19. This sequence joins TRBV3-1 (or the pseudogene TRBV3-2) and TRBJ2-7, with 7 bases lining up with TRBD1. Sequenced sample: peripheral blood. The CDR3 sequence is CASSQGTGQRDSYEQYF. CDR3 coding DNA: TGTGCCAGCAGCCAAGGGACAGGACAACGGGATTCCTACGAGCAGTACTTC.